What follows are 13 T cell receptor beta chains derived from one specimen sequenced in a study of cytomegalovirus exposure and HLA in healthy donors. This PCR relied on a set of 60 Vbeta primers and 13 Jbeta primers. Repertoires were generated with immunoSEQ multiplex PCR, while TCRdb's copy carries only in-frame clones and drops some. This sample carries 150,000 to 200,000 clones, around 80% of them seen once, and the ten largest clones take approximately 1%. Sequencing was performed on PBMCs. Receptors originate from a woman aged 40 to 50 in good health and CMV-seronegative.

The chain carries TRBV7-6 and TRBJ2-2, with 9 bases fitting TRBD1. CDR1 is SGHVS and CDR2 is FNYEAQ in the germline V gene. V was pared by 5 bases and J by 2 bases, with 9 bases of the junction left unmatched. CDR3 length equals 17 residues. CDR3 protein: CASSILPGQGNTGELFF. Here the CDR3 DNA reads TGTGCCAGCAGCATACTACCGGGACAGGGTAACACCGGGGAGCTGTTTTTT.

The rearrangement links TRBV5-1 to TRBJ1-1, with D perhaps matching TRBD1 (5 bases). The V end was cut by 5 bases, the J end by 1 base, with 12 bases between. CDR1 and CDR2 (germline): SGHRS, YFSETQ. The CDR3 runs to 14 residues. The CDR3 here is CASSYGGGNTEAFF. The CDR3 nucleotides read TGCGCCAGCAGTTATGGGGGGGGGAACACTGAAGCTTTCTTT. The whole variable domain, filled in from reference TRBV5-1 and TRBJ1-1, reads KAGVTQTPRYLIKTRGQQVTLSCSPISGHRSVSWYQQTPGQGLQFLFEYFSETQRNKGNFPGRFSGRQFSNSRSEMNVSTLELGDSALYLCASSYGGGNTEAFFGQGTRLTVV.

The gene calls are TRBV9 and TRBJ2-1; 15 positions agree with TRBD2. The CDR3 is 13 residues long. Germline V gene data show CDR1 as SGDLS and CDR2 as YYNGEE. V shed 3 bases and J 12 bases; nucleotides not matched to a gene: 1. The CDR3 region is CASSGTSGRGQFF. CDR3 DNA: TGTGCCAGCAGCGGGACTAGCGGGAGGGGGCAGTTCTTC. The full variable domain, in which reference TRBV9 and TRBJ2-1 provide the parts outside the CDR3, is DSGVTQTPKHLITATGQRVTLRCSPRSGDLSVYWYQQSLDQGLQFLIQYYNGEERAKGNILERFSAQQFPDLHSELNLSSLELGDSALYFCASSGTSGRGQFFGPGTRLTVL.

The V and J genes are TRBV11-3 and TRBJ2-5; D perhaps matches TRBD2 (6 bases). This CDR3 has 14 residues. Per the germline V gene, CDR1 is SGHNT and CDR2 is YENEEA. The germline V and J ends were trimmed by 1 base and 1 base, with 7 bases remaining between them. CDR3 region: CASSLGGVQETQYF. For the CDR3, the DNA is TGTGCCAGCAGCTTAGGGGGGGTCCAAGAGACCCAGTACTTC.

This chain uses TRBV5-6 with TRBJ1-1; D is ambiguous. The V end lost 3 bases, the J end lost 1 base, and 10 bases lay between the germline ends. Germline lookup yields CDR1 SGHDT and CDR2 YYEEEE. The CDR3 sequence is 14 residues long. The CDR3 bases are TGTGCCAGCAGCTCCCTGGGAGGGAACACTGAAGCTTTCTTT. Translating gives CASSSLGGNTEAFF.

The chain couples TRBV7-3 to TRBJ1-1; 7 nucleotides agree with TRBD1. Trimming cost V 5 bases and J 5 bases; bases outside gene matches: 5. Germline V gene sequence: CDR1 SGHTA, CDR2 FQGTGA. This CDR3 has 13 amino acids. CDR3: CASSPPGGTEAFF. In DNA form, the CDR3 reads TGTGCCAGCAGCCCCCCAGGGGGAACTGAAGCTTTCTTT. The complete variable domain, with remaining parts taken from reference TRBV7-3 and TRBJ1-1, reads GAGVSQTPSNKVTEKGKYVELRCDPISGHTALYWYRQSLGQGPEFLIYFQGTGAADDSGLPNDRFFAVRPEGSVSTLKIQRTERGDSAVYLCASSPPGGTEAFFGQGTRLTVV.

V usage is TRBV9 and J usage is TRBJ1-2, with D perhaps matching TRBD1 (6 bases). Germline assignment: CDR1 SGDLS and CDR2 YYNGEE. The CDR3 totals 14 residues. Trimming took off 0 bases at V and 7 bases at J, with 13 bases between the two ends. The CDR3 is CASSVGDKGAGYTF. The CDR3 bases are TGTGCCAGCAGCGTAGGGGACAAGGGAGCTGGCTACACCTTC.

The chain carries TRBV7-9 and TRBJ1-1; D gene ambiguous. This CDR3 region has 15 residues. From germline, CDR1 is SEHNR and CDR2 FQNEAQ (reference sequence). V lost 5 bases and J 3 bases, leaving 16 bases between the germline ends. CDR3 loop: CASSPAPGSYTEAFF. The CDR3 DNA reads TGTGCCAGCAGCCCCGCGCCTGGTTCTTACACTGAAGCTTTCTTT.

The gene calls are TRBV11-3 and TRBJ2-3, with D possibly TRBD1 on 5 matching bases. Germline CDR1 SGHNT, CDR2 YENEEA. V was clipped by 2 bases and J by 3 bases, with 6 bases between them. The CDR3 extends over 13 amino acids. CDR3 nucleotides: TGTGCCAGCAGCTTATCAGGGACAGATACGCAGTATTTT. Protein sequence: CASSLSGTDTQYF.

This chain uses TRBV5-1 with TRBJ1-1; 9 bases map to TRBD1. The V segment lost 4 bases and the J segment 4 bases; nucleotides outside the gene matches: 11. The germline CDR1 and CDR2 sequences are SGHRS and YFSETQ. CDR3 length equals 16 residues. In DNA form, the CDR3 reads TGCGCCAGCAGCCCTCTCACAGGGGGCAAAGGCACTGAAGCTTTCTTT. Protein sequence: CASSPLTGGKGTEAFF.

This chain links TRBV9 with TRBJ2-3, with D maybe TRBD2 (6 bases). V was shortened by 0 bases and J by 6 bases, with 20 bases between the two germline ends. Germline CDR1 SGDLS, CDR2 YYNGEE. The CDR3 sequence is 17 residues long. Written as DNA, the CDR3 is TGTGCCAGCAGCGTAGAGGAGGGGAGACGGTCCGGGGATACGCAGTATTTT. Protein product: CASSVEEGRRSGDTQYF.

The CDR3, as DNA: TGTGCCAGCAACGGACAGGCGGGGGATACGCAGTATTTT. Protein: CASNGQAGDTQYF. This sequence joins TRBV2 and TRBJ2-3; possibly TRBD1 for D (7 bases). Trimming took off 7 bases at V and 6 bases at J, with 14 bases between the two ends. This CDR3 region has 13 residues. Germline loops: CDR1 SNHLY, CDR2 FYNNEI.

A remark on this clone: The same CDR3 is also encoded by other DNA sequences in this sample. The chain is built from TRBV5-1 and TRBJ1-1; 8 bases are shared with TRBD1. J gave up 1 base and V 4 bases, and 6 bases lay outside the gene matches. The CDR3 covers 15 residues. Germline V gives CDR1 SGHRS, CDR2 YFSETQ. The CDR3 sequence: CASSLQGAGNTEAFF. The CDR3 bases are TGCGCCAGCAGCCTCCAGGGGGCTGGGAACACTGAAGCTTTCTTT. The full variable domain, with the rest looked up from reference TRBV5-1 and TRBJ1-1, is KAGVTQTPRYLIKTRGQQVTLSCSPISGHRSVSWYQQTPGQGLQFLFEYFSETQRNKGNFPGRFSGRQFSNSRSEMNVSTLELGDSALYLCASSLQGAGNTEAFFGQGTRLTVV.